These 21 T cell receptor beta chains share one sample of origin, sequenced in a study of spatial heterogeneity in lung cancer. TCRdb reanalysed the 5' RACE reads using MiXCR and keeps one entry per CDR3 protein. The data show about 11,000 distinct CDR3 sequences, 5.2% seen once. Their recognized antigens are unknown. General study points: In tumors, expanded intratumoral alpha and beta TCR counts tracked mutation counts.

This sample's time point: sample taken at primary tumor resection. Sequencing used lung tumor tissue, obtained at surgery. The receptors stem from a male donor with early-stage non-small cell lung cancer.

By share, this clonotype ranks as medium-sized (0.01 to 0.1%). Little can be read into the size of this beta chain, an off-target read in a library designed for alpha chains. V is TRBV4-3 and J is TRBJ2-7, with D tentatively TRBD1 or TRBD2 (5 bases each). V was cut by 0 bases and J by 8 bases, with 20 bases left in between. This CDR3 is built from 16 residues. Germline loops: CDR1 LGHNA, CDR2 YSLEER. The DNA of the CDR3 is TGCGCCAGCAGCCAAGATAAGGGCCAGGGAGCTACAAAGCAGTACTTC. Translated, it gives CASSQDKGQGATKQYF.

This clonotype was counted ten times or more. Being off target in a library aimed at alpha chains, this beta chain has a size of little meaning. This chain uses TRBV4-3 with TRBJ1-1; D may be TRBD1 (6 bases). The CDR3 consists of 15 residues. Trimming removed 2 bases from V and 4 bases from J, with 14 bases in between. CDR1 is LGHNA and CDR2 is YSLEER in the germline V gene. The CDR3 here is CASSQYTGSRTEAFF. CDR3 sequence (DNA): TGCGCCAGCAGCCAATATACAGGGTCTCGCACTGAAGCTTTCTTT.

This clonotype showed up many times. Since it is a stray read in a library aimed at alpha chains, this beta chain has a size that is not meaningful. The chain carries TRBV20-1 and TRBJ1-1; D is perhaps TRBD1 (6 bases). Germline V gene data show CDR1 as DFQATT and CDR2 as SNEGSKA (reference sequence). The CDR3 runs to 14 residues. Trimming shortened V by 5 bases and J by 4 bases, and 17 bases separated the two germline ends. The chain's CDR3 is CSASDLGGSTEAFF. The CDR3 DNA sequence: TGCAGTGCTTCCGATTTAGGGGGGAGCACTGAAGCTTTCTTT.

This clonotype is termed medium-sized. Its ends do not fully match the called genes, so a read error is possible. This beta chain is an off-target read within a library intended for alpha chains, so its frequency means little. The gene calls are TRBV11-3 and TRBJ2-1; a possible D gene is TRBD2 (5 bases). CDR3 length: 15 amino acids. Germline values: CDR1 SGHNT, CDR2 YENEEA. The CDR3 here is CASSLEGSRYNEQFF. CDR3 coding DNA: TGTGCCAGCAGTTTAGAGGGATCTCGGTACAATGAGCAGTTCTTC.

This clonotype occurred many times. This beta chain was picked up by a library intended for alpha chains and is off target, so its count carries little meaning. The V and J genes are TRBV7-8 and TRBJ1-5; TRBD1 is a possible D gene (5 bases). The CDR3 length is 13 residues. Germline CDR1 SGHVS, CDR2 FQNEAQ. V lost 3 bases and J lost 7, with 10 bases in between. This CDR3 is CASSLVGGQPQHF. As DNA, the CDR3 is TGTGCCAGCAGCTTGGTGGGGGGGCAGCCCCAGCATTTT.

This clonotype showed up many times. Since the library was made to target alpha chains, this beta chain is a stray read and its abundance is not meaningful. The CDR3 nucleotides read TGTGCCAGCAGTTACGGTAGCGGGGGTTGGGGTACTGAAGCTTTCTTT. It codes for CASSYGSGGWGTEAFF. The rearrangement uses TRBV6-5 and TRBJ1-1, with D possibly TRBD1 on 5 matching bases. CDR1 is MNHEY, CDR2 SVGAGI, per germline. This CDR3 has 16 residues. V lost 2 bases and J 5 bases, leaving 18 bases between the germline ends.

This clonotype counts as medium-sized. Since the library was made to target alpha chains, this beta chain is a stray read and its abundance is not meaningful. The chain employs TRBV7-9 and TRBJ2-2, with unresolved D. This CDR3 contains 14 residues. V gave up 1 base and J gave up 4 bases, with 7 bases separating them. Germline-derived CDR1 and CDR2 are SEHNR and FQNEAQ (reference sequence). As DNA, the CDR3 is TGTGCCAGCAGCTTAGGGACCTTCACCGGGGAGCTGTTTTTT. Translated: CASSLGTFTGELFF.

This clonotype is classed as medium-sized. Found in a library prepared for alpha chains, this beta chain is an off-target read, and its abundance has little meaning. This rearrangement joins TRBV27 to TRBJ1-2; possible D gene TRBD1, 5 bases. There are 13 residues in the CDR3. V was shortened by 6 bases and J by 2 bases, with 10 bases between the two germline ends. Germline CDR1 MNHEY, CDR2 SMNVEV (reference sequence). This chain's CDR3 is CASSATENYGYTF. Here the CDR3 DNA reads TGTGCCAGCAGCGCGACAGAGAACTATGGCTACACCTTC.

This clonotype was observed at least ten times. For a library built for alpha chains, this beta chain is a stray read; little rests on its size. This chain uses TRBV3-1 with TRBJ2-3, with TRBD2 matching 8 bases. Germline V gives CDR1 LGHDT, CDR2 YNNKEL (reference sequence). This CDR3 region has 15 residues. V lost 4 bases, J lost 0 bases, and 3 bases stayed unmatched. The CDR3 DNA reads as TGTGCCAGCAGCCCGGGACTAGGTAGCACAGATACGCAGTATTTT. Translating it yields CASSPGLGSTDTQYF.

This clonotype was picked up many times. This beta chain is a stray read from a library made for alpha chains; its abundance is not meaningful. The chain employs TRBV19 and TRBJ1-5; TRBD1 might be the D (5 bases). This CDR3 is 13 amino acids long. V lost 3 bases and J 7 bases, leaving 10 bases between the germline ends. Germline CDR1 LNHDA, CDR2 SQIVND (reference sequence). The CDR3 region has the DNA TGTGCCAGTAGTATTGGGCAGGGACAGCCCCAGCATTTT. As protein: CASSIGQGQPQHF.

Ten or more counts support this clonotype. Since the library was made to target alpha chains, this beta chain is a stray read and its abundance is not meaningful. The chain has TRBV2 and TRBJ1-5; TRBD1 is a possible D gene (5 bases). Germline V lookup: CDR1 SNHLY, CDR2 FYNNEI. The CDR3 has 13 amino acids. V lost 11 bases, J lost 5 bases, and 16 bases lay in between. The CDR3 DNA is TGTGCCGGTACCGGGGGTAGTCATCAGCCCCAGCATTTT. It codes for CAGTGGSHQPQHF. The entire variable domain, with the rest obtained from reference TRBV2 and TRBJ1-5, is as follows: EPEVTQTPSHQVTQMGQEVILRCVPISNHLYFYWYRQILGQKVEFLVSFYNNEISEKSEIFDDQFSVERPDGSNFTLKIRSTKLEDSAMYFCAGTGGSHQPQHFGDGTRLSIL.

This clonotype was found a few times. Found in a library prepared for alpha chains, this beta chain is an off-target read, and its abundance has little meaning. The V call is TRBV28, the J call TRBJ2-5, with D perhaps assigned TRBD1 or TRBD2 (6 bases each). This CDR3 contains 17 residues. Germline V gives CDR1 MDHEN, CDR2 SYDVKM. The V gene lost 8 bases and the J gene lost 7 bases, with 29 bases spanning the gap. The CDR3 DNA reads as TGTGCCAGCCGGGACAAATCTGGCGGGATCCTTAGGGGGACCCAGTACTTC. This sequence encodes CASRDKSGGILRGTQYF. Combining the CDR3 with reference TRBV28 and TRBJ2-5 gives the whole variable domain DVKVTQSSRYLVKRTGEKVFLECVQDMDHENMFWYRQDPGLGLRLIYFSYDVKMKEKGDIPEGYSVSREKKERFSLILESASTNQTSMYLCASRDKSGGILRGTQYFGPGTRLLVL.

This clonotype was recorded many times. A much larger clonotype is one base distant, so this may be a read error. The library was prepared for alpha chains; this beta chain is a stray read, so its frequency means little. CDR3 nucleotide sequence: TGTGCCAGCAGTTGGGGGGGCTATGGCTACACCTTC. Translating it yields CASSWGGYGYTF. The rearrangement uses TRBV28 and TRBJ1-2, with D perhaps TRBD1 (5 bases). This CDR3 contains 12 residues. Germline CDR1 MDHEN, CDR2 SYDVKM. Trimming took off 4 bases at V and 4 bases at J, with 7 bases between the two ends.

By proportion, this clonotype is medium-sized. This beta chain represents an off-target read in a library built for alpha chains; its size is of limited meaning. V is TRBV28 and J is TRBJ2-3; TRBD2 agrees at 9 bases. The CDR3 is 14 amino acids. With V trimmed by 3 bases and J by 3 bases, 1 base remained unmatched. Germline V gene lookup returns CDR1 MDHEN and CDR2 SYDVKM. CDR3 protein: CASSFLAGTDTQYF. The DNA for the CDR3 is TGTGCCAGCAGTTTTCTAGCGGGGACAGATACGCAGTATTTT.

Of note for this clonotype: Given a much more abundant clone one base away, this may be a read error. The conserved phenylalanine or tryptophan is not found at the CDR3 terminus, so this likely reflects a read error. The library was built for alpha chains, so this beta chain is an off-target read and its size means little. The chain couples TRBV20-1 to TRBJ2-1; TRBD1 matches 9 bases. Germline V lookup: CDR1 DFQATT, CDR2 SNEGSKA (reference sequence). Unmatched junction bases numbered 2, after V lost 5 bases and J lost 0 bases. The CDR3 sequence is 14 residues long. The chain's CDR3 is CSAPDRGSYNEQFI. The CDR3 coding sequence is TGCAGTGCTCCGGACAGGGGCTCCTACAATGAGCAGTTCATC.

This clonotype was detected many times. This beta chain lies outside the target of a library built for alpha chains; its clone size means little. V usage is TRBV6-2 or TRBV6-3 and J usage is TRBJ1-6; a weak D match, TRBD1 (5 bases). Per the germline V gene, CDR1 is MNHEY and CDR2 is SVGEGT. V gave up 6 bases and J gave up 9 bases, with 15 bases separating them. The CDR3 is made up of 14 amino acids. The CDR3 coding sequence is TGTGCCAGCAGCCCCAGGGTGATAGGTTCACCCCTCCACTTT. Protein product: CASSPRVIGSPLHF.

This clonotype was seen repeatedly, ten times or more. This beta chain was picked up by a library intended for alpha chains and is off target, so its count carries little meaning. The chain links TRBV28 to TRBJ2-7, with 10 bases matching TRBD2. Losses at the gene ends were 2 bases for V and 0 bases for J; bases not matched to a gene: 7. In germline, CDR1 is MDHEN, CDR2 SYDVKM. This CDR3 comprises 17 residues. CDR3 coding DNA: TGTGCCAGCAGTTTACAACTAGCGGGGACGAGCTCCTACGAGCAGTACTTC. The encoded protein is CASSLQLAGTSSYEQYF. The full variable domain, rest sourced from reference TRBV28 and TRBJ2-7, is DVKVTQSSRYLVKRTGEKVFLECVQDMDHENMFWYRQDPGLGLRLIYFSYDVKMKEKGDIPEGYSVSREKKERFSLILESASTNQTSMYLCASSLQLAGTSSYEQYFGPGTRLTVT.

Within the sample, this clonotype is large. This beta chain turned up in a library designed for alpha chains; as an off-target read, its abundance says little. This chain links TRBV19 with TRBJ1-1; the match to TRBD1 covers 7 bases. The CDR3 is 16 amino acids. The junction had 10 bases not matched to a gene; V was cut back by 2 bases and J by 4 bases. Germline lookup yields CDR1 LNHDA and CDR2 SQIVND (reference sequence). CDR3 protein: CASSIPLGGRVTEAFF. CDR3 coding DNA: TGTGCCAGTAGTATACCCCTAGGGGGCCGTGTCACTGAAGCTTTCTTT.

The sample holds many counts of this clonotype. With the library built for alpha chains, this beta chain is off target and its frequency is not meaningful. The genes are TRBV20-1 and TRBJ1-5, with D tentatively TRBD1 (6 bases). CDR3 length: 15 residues. Germline V gene lookup returns CDR1 DFQATT and CDR2 SNEGSKA (reference sequence). V was shortened by 2 bases and J by 2 bases, with 13 bases between the two germline ends. CDR3 bases: TGCAGTGCTAGACCTACAGGGTTTGGCAATCAGCCCCAGCATTTT. Translation gives CSARPTGFGNQPQHF.

This clonotype has a count of ten or more. Because the library targeted alpha chains, this beta chain is an off-target read whose size means little. The chain is built from TRBV12-5 and TRBJ1-2, with TRBD1 matching over 9 bases. CDR3 length equals 14 residues. V lost 6 bases to trimming and J lost 7 bases; unmatched junction nucleotides: 9. CDR1 is LGHNT, CDR2 FRNRAP, per germline. As DNA, the CDR3 is TGTGCTAGTGGGACCGGGACAGGGTGGGGTGGCTACACCTTC. Translating it yields CASGTGTGWGGYTF.

As to this clonotype: Since it is a stray read in a library aimed at alpha chains, this beta chain has a size that is not meaningful. This rearrangement joins TRBV6-6 to TRBJ2-3; D unresolved. Germline assignment: CDR1 MNHNY and CDR2 SVGAGI (reference sequence). Trimming removed 4 bases from V and 6 bases from J, with 11 bases in between. The CDR3 totals 13 residues. The CDR3 DNA follows: TGTGCCAGCAGTTCGTCCCCCGCCGATACGCAGTATTTT. This codes for CASSSSPADTQYF.